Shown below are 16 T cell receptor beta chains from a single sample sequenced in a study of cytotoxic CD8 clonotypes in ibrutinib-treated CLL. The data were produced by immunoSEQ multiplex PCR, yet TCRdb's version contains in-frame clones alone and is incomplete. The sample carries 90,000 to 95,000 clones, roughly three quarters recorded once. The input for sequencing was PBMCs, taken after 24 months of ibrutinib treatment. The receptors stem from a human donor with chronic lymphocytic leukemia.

CDR3 DNA: TGTGCCAGCAGCGCCCGTCCCGGGACAGGGGCCACCTCCTACAATGAGCAGTTCTTC. Translation gives CASSARPGTGATSYNEQFF. The chain links TRBV9 to TRBJ2-1; 10 bases are a match to TRBD1. V shed 3 bases, J shed 0 bases, and the junction held 12 bases outside the gene matches. CDR3 length: 19 amino acids. Germline loops: CDR1 SGDLS, CDR2 YYNGEE.

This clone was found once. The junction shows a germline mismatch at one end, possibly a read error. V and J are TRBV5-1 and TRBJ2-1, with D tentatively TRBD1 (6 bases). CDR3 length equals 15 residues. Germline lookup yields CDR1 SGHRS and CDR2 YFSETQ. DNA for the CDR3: TGCGCCAGCAGCCGCTCACAGGGTACCTACATTGAGCAGTTCTTC. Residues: CASSRSQGTYIEQFF.

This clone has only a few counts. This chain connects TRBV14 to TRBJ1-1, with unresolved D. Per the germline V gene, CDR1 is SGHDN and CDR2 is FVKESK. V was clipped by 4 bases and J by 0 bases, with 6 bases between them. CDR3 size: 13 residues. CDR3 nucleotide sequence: TGTGCCAGCAGCCTTTACATGAACACTGAAGCTTTCTTT. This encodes CASSLYMNTEAFF.

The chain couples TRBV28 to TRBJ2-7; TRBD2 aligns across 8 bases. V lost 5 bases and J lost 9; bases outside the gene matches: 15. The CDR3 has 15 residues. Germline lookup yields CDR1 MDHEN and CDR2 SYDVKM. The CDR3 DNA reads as TGTGCCAGCAGTCCCGACCCGGGGGGGAAGTTGGGGCAGTACTTC. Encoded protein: CASSPDPGGKLGQYF.

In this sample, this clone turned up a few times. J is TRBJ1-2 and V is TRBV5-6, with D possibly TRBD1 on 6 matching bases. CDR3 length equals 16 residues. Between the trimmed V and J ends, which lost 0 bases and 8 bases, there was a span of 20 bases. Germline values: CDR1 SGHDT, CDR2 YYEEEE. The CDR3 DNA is TGTGCCAGCAGCTTGGCCTCCTTTTCCGGGACAAAAGGCTACACCTTC. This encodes CASSLASFSGTKGYTF.

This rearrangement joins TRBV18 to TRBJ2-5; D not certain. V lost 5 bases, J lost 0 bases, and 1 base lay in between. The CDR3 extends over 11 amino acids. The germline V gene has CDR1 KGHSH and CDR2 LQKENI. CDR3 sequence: CASSNQETQYF. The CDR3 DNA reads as TGTGCCAGCTCAAACCAAGAGACCCAGTACTTC.

The CDR3 spells CASSLRGSAYEQYF. In nucleotides, the CDR3 is TGCGCCAGCAGCTTGAGGGGTTCGGCCTACGAGCAGTACTTC. This chain links TRBV5-1 with TRBJ2-7; possible D gene TRBD1, 5 bases. V was cut by 1 base and J by 2 bases, with 10 bases left in between. CDR1 is SGHRS and CDR2 is YFSETQ in the germline V gene. This CDR3 comprises 14 residues.

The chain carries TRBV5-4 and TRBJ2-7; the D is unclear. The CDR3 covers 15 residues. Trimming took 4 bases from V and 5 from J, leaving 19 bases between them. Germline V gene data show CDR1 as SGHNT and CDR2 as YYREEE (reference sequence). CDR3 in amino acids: CASSQDRASRNEQYF. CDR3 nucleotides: TGTGCCAGCAGCCAAGATAGAGCTAGTAGGAACGAGCAGTACTTC.

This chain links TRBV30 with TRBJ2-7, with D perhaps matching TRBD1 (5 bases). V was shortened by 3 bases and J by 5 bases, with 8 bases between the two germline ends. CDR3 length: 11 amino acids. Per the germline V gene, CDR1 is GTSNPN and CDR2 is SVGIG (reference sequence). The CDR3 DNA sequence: TGTGCCTGGAGCAGGGCCGACGAGCAGTACTTC. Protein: CAWSRADEQYF.

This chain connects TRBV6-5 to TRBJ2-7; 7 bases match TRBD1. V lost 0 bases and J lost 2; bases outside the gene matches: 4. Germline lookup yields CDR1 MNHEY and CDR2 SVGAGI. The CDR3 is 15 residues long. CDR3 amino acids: CASSYSITGAYEQYF. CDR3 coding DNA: TGTGCCAGCAGTTACTCTATCACAGGGGCCTACGAGCAGTACTTC.

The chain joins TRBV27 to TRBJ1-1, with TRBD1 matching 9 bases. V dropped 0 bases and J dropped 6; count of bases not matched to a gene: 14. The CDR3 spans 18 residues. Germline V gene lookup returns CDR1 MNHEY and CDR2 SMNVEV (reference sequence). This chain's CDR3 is CASSLSEQGAAGSSEAFF. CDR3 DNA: TGTGCCAGCAGTTTATCCGAACAGGGGGCAGCCGGCTCGTCTGAAGCTTTCTTT.

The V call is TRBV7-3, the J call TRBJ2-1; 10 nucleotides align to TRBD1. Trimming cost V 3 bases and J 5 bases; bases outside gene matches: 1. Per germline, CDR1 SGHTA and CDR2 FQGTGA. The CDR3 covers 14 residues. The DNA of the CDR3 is TGTGCCAGCAGCTTGACAGGGGGCAACAATGAGCAGTTCTTC. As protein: CASSLTGGNNEQFF.

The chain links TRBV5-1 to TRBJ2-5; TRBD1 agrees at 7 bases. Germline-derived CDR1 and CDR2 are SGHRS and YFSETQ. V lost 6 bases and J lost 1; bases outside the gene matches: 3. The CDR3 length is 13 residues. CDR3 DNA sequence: TGCGCCAGCACCTGGACAGGCCAAGAGACCCAGTACTTC. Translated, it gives CASTWTGQETQYF.

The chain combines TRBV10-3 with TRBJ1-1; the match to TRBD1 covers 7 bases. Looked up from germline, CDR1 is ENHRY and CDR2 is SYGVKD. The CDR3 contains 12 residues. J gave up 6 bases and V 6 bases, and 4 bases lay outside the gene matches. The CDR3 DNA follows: TGTGCCATCAGAAAGACAGGGTCTGAAGCTTTCTTT. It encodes CAIRKTGSEAFF.

The CDR3 region has the DNA TGCGCCAGCAGCTTCGGACAGGGAGTAGCGGGAGGCTACACCTTC. It is translated as CASSFGQGVAGGYTF. The rearrangement joins TRBV5-1 to TRBJ1-2; 8 nucleotides line up with TRBD1. With V trimmed by 2 bases and J by 8 bases, 11 bases remained unmatched. The CDR3 has 15 amino acids. Germline assignment: CDR1 SGHRS and CDR2 YFSETQ.

The CDR3 loop reads CASSLVGLASDTQYF. The CDR3 DNA reads as TGTGCCAGCAGCTTAGTCGGGCTAGCATCAGATACGCAGTATTTT. This chain links TRBV7-2 with TRBJ2-3; possibly TRBD2 for D (5 bases). Trimming took 1 base from V and 4 from J, leaving 12 bases between them. The CDR3 length is 15 residues. CDR1 and CDR2 (germline): SGHTA, FQGNSA. The full variable domain, with the rest looked up from reference TRBV7-2 and TRBJ2-3, is GAGVSQSPSNKVTEKGKDVELRCDPISGHTALYWYRQSLGQGLEFLIYFQGNSAPDKSGLPSDRFSAERTGGSVSTLTIQRTQQEDSAVYLCASSLVGLASDTQYFGPGTRLTVL.